Described below is a single T cell receptor beta chain sequence and its context. Its target is unknown. This sample is part of a study of T cell repertoires in cytomegalovirus infection. On the study more broadly: As its CMV epitopes, the study selected recently identified HLA-C-restricted and well-studied HLA-B-restricted targets. CMV infection plus the matching HLA type was flagged by public TCR beta signatures.

Germline V gene sequence: CDR1 SNHLY, CDR2 FYNNEI. Trimming left V 3 bases short and J 5 bases short, with 4 bases between. The CDR3 length is 12 residues. Findings of the study overall: Adding up the frequency of public TCR beta families identified people who carried CMV plus the relevant HLA. HLA-C-restricted CMV clonotypes gave the most frequent clonotype in two of eight donors.

Each CDR3 protein is one row after TCRdb ran MiXCR on the reads. Of a few hundred thousand distinct CDR3 sequences listed, approximately 40% are singletons. This rearrangement joins TRBV2 to TRBJ2-2; D call uncertain. This sample comprised cultured PBMCs, obtained from culture after CMV antigen stimulation. This receptor was obtained from a human donor in good health (CMV status not recorded). Some clones in this sample may be carry-over from other donors' samples. This chain's CDR3 is CASSDVTGELFF. The CDR3 DNA sequence: TGTGCCAGCAGTGATGTAACCGGGGAGCTGTTTTTT.